This T cell receptor beta chain was identified during a study of neurological immune-mediated disorders. Overall study: Among about 34 multiple sclerosis patients, around 31 were relapsing-remitting and 3 were secondary progressive.

V was clipped by 3 bases and J by 1 base, with 9 bases between them. The CDR3 is 13 residues long. CDR1 and CDR2 (germline): SQVTM, ANQGSEA. The cDNA was generated through 5'RACE incorporating 10-nucleotide random UMIs. TCRdb reanalysed the 5' RACE reads using MiXCR and keeps one entry per CDR3 protein. Altogether some 37,000 distinct CDR3 sequences are present, 3% to 3.5% being singletons, with the ten largest covering roughly 8.2%. Ten or more counts support this clonotype. The time point denotes: longitudinal time-point 1 (baseline). The sample taken for sequencing was PBMCs. The receptor was derived from a woman in her fifties or sixties with multiple sclerosis. J is TRBJ1-1 and V is TRBV29-1; no clear D gene. The CDR3 DNA follows: TGCAGCGTTGAGGAGGCCCCGAACACTGAAGCTTTCTTT. Protein product: CSVEEAPNTEAFF.